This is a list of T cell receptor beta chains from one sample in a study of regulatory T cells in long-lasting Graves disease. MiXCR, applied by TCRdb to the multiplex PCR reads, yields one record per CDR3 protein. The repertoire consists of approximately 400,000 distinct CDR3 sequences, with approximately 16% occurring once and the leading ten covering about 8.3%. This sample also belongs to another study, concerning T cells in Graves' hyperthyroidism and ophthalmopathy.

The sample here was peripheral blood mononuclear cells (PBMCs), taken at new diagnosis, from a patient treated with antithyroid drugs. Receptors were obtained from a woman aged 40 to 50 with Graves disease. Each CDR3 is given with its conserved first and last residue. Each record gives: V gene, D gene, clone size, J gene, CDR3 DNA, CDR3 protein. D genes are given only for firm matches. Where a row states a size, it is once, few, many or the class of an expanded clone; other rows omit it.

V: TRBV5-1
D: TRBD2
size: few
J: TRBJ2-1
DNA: TGCGCCAGCAGCCCAATCGGACTAGCGGGGGAAAGCTCCTACAATGAGCAGTTCTTC
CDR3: CASSPIGLAGESSYNEQFF

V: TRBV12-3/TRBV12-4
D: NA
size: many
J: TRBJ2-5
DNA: TGTGCCAGCAGTCCCAGTGGTATACAAGAGACCCAGTACTTC
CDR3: CASSPSGIQETQYF

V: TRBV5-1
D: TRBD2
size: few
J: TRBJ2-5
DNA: TGCGCCAGCAGCTTGGGGCTAGCGGAGTTTCAAGAGACCCAGTACTTC
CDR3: CASSLGLAEFQETQYF

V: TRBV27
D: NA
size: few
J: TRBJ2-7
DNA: TGTGCCAGCAGTTTATCTATACAAGGACCACTCCCCTACGAGCAGTACTTC
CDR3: CASSLSIQGPLPYEQYF

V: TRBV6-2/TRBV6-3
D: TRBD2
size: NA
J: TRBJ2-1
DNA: TGTGCCAGCAGTGCCCTAGCGGGAGCTCGGGAGCAGTTCTTC
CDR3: CASSALAGAREQFF

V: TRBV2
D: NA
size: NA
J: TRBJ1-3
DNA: TGTGCCAGCAGTCCTGGGCAGGGAGGTGGAAACACCATATATTTT
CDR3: CASSPGQGGGNTIYF

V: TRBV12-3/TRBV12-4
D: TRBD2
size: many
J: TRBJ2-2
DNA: TGTGCCAGCACCTGGAAACTAGCGAATGGTTTTGGCGGGGAGCTGTTTTTT
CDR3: CASTWKLANGFGGELFF

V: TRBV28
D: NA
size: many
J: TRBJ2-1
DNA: TGTGCCAGCCCCCCATTTACAGGGAAAGACTACAATGAGCAGTTCTTC
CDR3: CASPPFTGKDYNEQFF

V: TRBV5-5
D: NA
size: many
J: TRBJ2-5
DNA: TGTGCCAGCAGCCCGGACGGGCAAGAGACCCAGTACTTC
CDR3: CASSPDGQETQYF

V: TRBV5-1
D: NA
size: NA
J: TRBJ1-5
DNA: TGCGCCAGCAGCTTGACAGGAGACTATAGCAATCAGCCCCAGCATTTT
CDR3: CASSLTGDYSNQPQHF

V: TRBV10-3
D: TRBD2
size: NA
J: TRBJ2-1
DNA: TGTGCCATCAGTGAGCCAGGACTAGCGGGAGGGCAGCGGGAGCAGTTCTTC
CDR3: CAISEPGLAGGQREQFF

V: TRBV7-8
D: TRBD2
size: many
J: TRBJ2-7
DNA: TGTGCCAGCAGCACTCGACTAGCCCTGAAAACTTACGAGCAGTACTTC
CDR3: CASSTRLALKTYEQYF

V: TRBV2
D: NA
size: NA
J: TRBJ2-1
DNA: TGTGCCAGCGGGGGGCGGGGGCGGGGAGCCTACAATGAGCAGTTCTTC
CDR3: CASGGRGRGAYNEQFF

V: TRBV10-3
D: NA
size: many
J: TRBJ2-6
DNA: TGTGCCATCAGCTCAGGATCCGATGGGGCCAACGTCCTGACTTTC
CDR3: CAISSGSDGANVLTF

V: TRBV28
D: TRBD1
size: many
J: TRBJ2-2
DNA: TGTGCCATCCGGACAGGGCTAACGGAGAACACCGGGGAGCTGTTTTTT
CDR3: CAIRTGLTENTGELFF

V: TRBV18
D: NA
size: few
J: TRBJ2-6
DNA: TGTGCCAGCTCACCACCGATGGGCTCTGGGGCCAACGTCCTGACTTTC
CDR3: CASSPPMGSGANVLTF